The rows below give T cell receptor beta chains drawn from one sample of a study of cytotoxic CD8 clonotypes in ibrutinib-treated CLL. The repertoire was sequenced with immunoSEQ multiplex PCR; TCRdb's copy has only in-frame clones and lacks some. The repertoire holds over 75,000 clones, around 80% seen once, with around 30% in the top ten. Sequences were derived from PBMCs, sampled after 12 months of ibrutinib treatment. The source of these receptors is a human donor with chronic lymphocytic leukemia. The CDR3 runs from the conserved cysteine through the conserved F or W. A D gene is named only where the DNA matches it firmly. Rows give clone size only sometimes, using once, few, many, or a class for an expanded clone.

CDR3aa: CASSPVALTDTQYF
d_gene: NA
j_gene: TRBJ2-3
abundance: NA
len: 14
v_gene: TRBV7-9

CDR3aa: CASSPYLAGQGNEQFF
d_gene: TRBD2
j_gene: TRBJ2-1
abundance: many
len: 16
v_gene: TRBV7-3

CDR3aa: CASSRGLAGGLGGELFF
d_gene: TRBD2
j_gene: TRBJ2-2
abundance: once
len: 17
v_gene: TRBV4-2

CDR3aa: CASSRTDAGIQPQHF
d_gene: NA
j_gene: TRBJ1-5
abundance: few
len: 15
v_gene: TRBV7-9

CDR3aa: CASSEGRYGELFF
d_gene: NA
j_gene: TRBJ2-2
abundance: few
len: 13
v_gene: TRBV19

CDR3aa: CSVYRGGTDTQYF
d_gene: NA
j_gene: TRBJ2-3
abundance: NA
len: 13
v_gene: TRBV29-1

CDR3aa: CASSQEGSYEQYF
d_gene: NA
j_gene: TRBJ2-7
abundance: NA
len: 13
v_gene: TRBV4-3

CDR3aa: CASSRLRGQGYEQYF
d_gene: TRBD1
j_gene: TRBJ2-7
abundance: NA
len: 15
v_gene: TRBV4-3

CDR3aa: CASHRGQNTEAFF
d_gene: TRBD1
j_gene: TRBJ1-1
abundance: NA
len: 13
v_gene: TRBV19

CDR3aa: CASSIDRGFENYNEQFF
d_gene: NA
j_gene: TRBJ2-1
abundance: NA
len: 17
v_gene: TRBV19

CDR3aa: CASSQVKGFNTEAFF
d_gene: NA
j_gene: TRBJ1-1
abundance: NA
len: 15
v_gene: TRBV14

CDR3aa: CSASEVGYTF
d_gene: NA
j_gene: TRBJ1-2
abundance: NA
len: 10
v_gene: TRBV20-1

CDR3aa: CASSQERSYEQYF
d_gene: NA
j_gene: TRBJ2-7
abundance: NA
len: 13
v_gene: TRBV4-3

CDR3aa: CASSRGGEANYGYTF
d_gene: TRBD1
j_gene: TRBJ1-2
abundance: NA
len: 15
v_gene: TRBV6-6

CDR3aa: CASSLEDRYSPLHF
d_gene: NA
j_gene: TRBJ1-6
abundance: NA
len: 14
v_gene: TRBV7-2

CDR3aa: CASSKRRQDSTDTQYF
d_gene: NA
j_gene: TRBJ2-3
abundance: once
len: 16
v_gene: TRBV19

CDR3aa: CASSLVHAGGAEAFF
d_gene: NA
j_gene: TRBJ1-1
abundance: once
len: 15
v_gene: TRBV7-2

CDR3aa: CASSQTGTAPQETQYF
d_gene: TRBD1
j_gene: TRBJ2-5
abundance: NA
len: 16
v_gene: TRBV7-2

CDR3aa: CASRPPRRNTEAFF
d_gene: NA
j_gene: TRBJ1-1
abundance: NA
len: 14
v_gene: TRBV6-5

CDR3aa: CASSVTSGGADTQYF
d_gene: TRBD2
j_gene: TRBJ2-3
abundance: NA
len: 15
v_gene: TRBV6-4

CDR3aa: CAWTRDRAADTQYF
d_gene: TRBD1
j_gene: TRBJ2-3
abundance: NA
len: 14
v_gene: TRBV30

CDR3aa: CASSYSRTGGSSPLHF
d_gene: TRBD1
j_gene: TRBJ1-6
abundance: NA
len: 16
v_gene: TRBV6-5

CDR3aa: CASSWRGSRGNIQYF
d_gene: NA
j_gene: TRBJ2-4
abundance: NA
len: 15
v_gene: TRBV7-9

CDR3aa: CASSLGSSGETQYF
d_gene: TRBD2
j_gene: TRBJ2-5
abundance: NA
len: 14
v_gene: TRBV2

CDR3aa: CASQMNTEAFF
d_gene: NA
j_gene: TRBJ1-1
abundance: few
len: 11
v_gene: TRBV7-9

CDR3aa: CASSMTGLNTEAFF
d_gene: NA
j_gene: TRBJ1-1
abundance: NA
len: 14
v_gene: TRBV19

CDR3aa: CASSKSGGNQPQHF
d_gene: NA
j_gene: TRBJ1-5
abundance: NA
len: 14
v_gene: TRBV27

CDR3aa: CASSRGSSPLHF
d_gene: NA
j_gene: TRBJ1-6
abundance: NA
len: 12
v_gene: TRBV18

CDR3aa: CASSFQGISPDEQFF
d_gene: NA
j_gene: TRBJ2-1
abundance: NA
len: 15
v_gene: TRBV5-4

CDR3aa: CASSPPTGTGGFNEQFF
d_gene: TRBD1
j_gene: TRBJ2-1
abundance: few
len: 17
v_gene: TRBV25-1